The 23 T cell receptor beta chains below were found in one sample sequenced in a study of OX40 agonist ivuxolimab in advanced cancers. Profiling relied on immunoSEQ multiplex PCR, and the TCRdb table lists in-frame clones only, not all of them. Of about 58,000 clones in the sample, approximately 82% were seen once. The sample in question was CD4+ or CD8+ T cells sorted from blood, obtained in a trial of the OX40 agonist ivuxolimab. The origin of the receptors is an adult with an advanced solid tumor such as melanoma, head and neck, liver or kidney cancer.

V and J are TRBV7-8 and TRBJ1-1, with D hard to call. V lost 1 base and J lost 2, with 8 bases in between. The V gene's germline CDR1 is SGHVS and CDR2 FQNEAQ. This CDR3 is built from 14 residues. The CDR3 protein is CASSLGSRNTEAFF. CDR3 bases: TGTGCCAGCAGCTTAGGGTCCAGAAACACTGAAGCTTTCTTT.

V and J are TRBV30 and TRBJ2-6; D remains ambiguous. V lost 1 base and J lost 0, with 7 bases in between. Germline lookup yields CDR1 GTSNPN and CDR2 SVGIG (reference sequence). There are 15 residues in the CDR3. In DNA, the CDR3 is TGTGCCTGGAGTGCAGGTGGCTCTGGGGCCAACGTCCTGACTTTC. It encodes CAWSAGGSGANVLTF.

This sequence joins TRBV11-3 and TRBJ1-1, with D maybe TRBD1 (6 bases). CDR1 and CDR2 from the germline V gene are SGHNT and YENEEA. V gave up 5 bases and J gave up 1 base, with 11 bases separating them. The CDR3 consists of 14 residues. The CDR3 here is CASSPSGANTEAFF. CDR3 DNA sequence: TGTGCCAGCAGCCCCTCAGGGGCGAACACTGAAGCTTTCTTT.

The chain carries TRBV2 and TRBJ2-5; weak D call: TRBD1 (6 bases). V lost 4 bases to trimming and J lost 3 bases, with 9 bases between them. Germline V gene data show CDR1 as SNHLY and CDR2 as FYNNEI. CDR3 length: 13 amino acids. The CDR3 DNA reads TGTGCCAGCAGTGGGCCAGGGGAAGAGACCCAGTACTTC. Protein: CASSGPGEETQYF.

This chain links TRBV7-9 with TRBJ1-5; D call uncertain. Between the trimmed V and J ends, which lost 4 bases and 3 bases, there was a span of 16 bases. CDR1 is SEHNR, CDR2 FQNEAQ, per germline (reference sequence). The CDR3 is 16 amino acids. The CDR3 DNA reads as TGTGCCAGCAGCTCTACCGCGGGATTTAACAATCAGCCCCAGCATTTT. Protein: CASSSTAGFNNQPQHF. Based on the CDR3 plus reference TRBV7-9 and TRBJ1-5, the full variable domain is DTGVSQNPRHKITKRGQNVTFRCDPISEHNRLYWYRQTLGQGPEFLTYFQNEAQLEKSRLLSDRFSAERPKGSFSTLEIQRTEQGDSAMYLCASSSTAGFNNQPQHFGDGTRLSIL.

The chain recombines TRBV11-3 with TRBJ2-5, with 14 bases identical to TRBD2. The CDR3 spans 16 residues. Germline CDR1 reads SGHNT; CDR2 reads YENEEA. V lost 5 bases, J lost 5 bases, and 7 bases stayed unmatched. CDR3 nucleotide sequence: TGTGCCAGCAGCCTCGGACTAGCGGGGGGCACGGAGACCCAGTACTTC. Protein: CASSLGLAGGTETQYF.

V usage is TRBV19 and J usage is TRBJ2-2, with TRBD1 matching 8 bases. V shed 6 bases and J 4 bases; nucleotides not matched to a gene: 7. Germline V gives CDR1 LNHDA, CDR2 SQIVND (reference sequence). The CDR3 has 15 amino acids. CDR3 DNA sequence: TGTGCCAGTAGCACCGGGACAGGAGGCACCGGGGAGCTGTTTTTT. This gives the protein CASSTGTGGTGELFF.

The chain combines TRBV7-2 with TRBJ2-3, with 12 bases lining up with TRBD2. The V segment lost 5 bases and the J segment 0 bases; nucleotides outside the gene matches: 6. There are 17 residues in the CDR3. The germline gives CDR1 SGHTA, CDR2 FQGNSA. As DNA, the CDR3 is TGTGCCAGCAGCCTACGGACTAGCGGGGTTAGCACAGATACGCAGTATTTT. It yields the protein CASSLRTSGVSTDTQYF.

The rearrangement joins TRBV6-1 to TRBJ1-2; the match to TRBD1 covers 8 bases. V was pared by 5 bases and J by 7 bases, with 6 bases of the junction left unmatched. The CDR3 is 13 residues long. Germline V gene lookup returns CDR1 MNHNS and CDR2 SASEGT. The CDR3 protein is CASSLGQGFGYTF. The CDR3 DNA sequence: TGTGCCAGCAGTCTAGGACAGGGCTTTGGCTACACCTTC.

The chain carries TRBV27 and TRBJ1-2; 7 bases are a match to TRBD1. CDR3 length: 13 amino acids. Germline lookup yields CDR1 MNHEY and CDR2 SMNVEV (reference sequence). Trimming at V came to 7 bases and at J to 8 bases, leaving 10 bases not matched to a gene. The CDR3 region is CASTPGGGRGYTF. In DNA form, the CDR3 reads TGTGCCAGCACCCCAGGAGGGGGCAGAGGCTACACCTTC.

The genes are TRBV28 and TRBJ1-2; D perhaps matches TRBD1 (5 bases). Germline V lookup: CDR1 MDHEN, CDR2 SYDVKM. Trimming removed 6 bases from V and 2 bases from J, with 13 bases in between. This CDR3 has 14 residues. CDR3 sequence: CASRTASGNYGYTF. The DNA of the CDR3 is TGTGCCAGCAGGACGGCGTCAGGGAACTATGGCTACACCTTC.

This clone has a single count. The chain has TRBV10-3 and TRBJ2-1; 8 positions match TRBD1. This CDR3 is built from 14 residues. The V and J ends lost 4 bases and 7 bases, in that order; junction bases with no gene match: 6. From germline, CDR1 is ENHRY and CDR2 SYGVKD. CDR3 sequence reads: CAISVGQGGNEQFF. The CDR3 bases are TGTGCCATCAGTGTAGGACAGGGAGGTAATGAGCAGTTCTTC.

This clone was seen just once. This chain links TRBV28 with TRBJ1-2, with D possibly matching TRBD1 (6 bases). This CDR3 spans 14 amino acids. V dropped 3 bases and J dropped 7 bases, with 15 bases sitting between them. From germline, CDR1 is MDHEN and CDR2 SYDVKM. Written as DNA, the CDR3 is TGTGCCAGCAGTTTTTTGGAGGGGGGTGGTGGCTACACCTTC. It translates to CASSFLEGGGGYTF.

This clone was detected only a few times. The rearrangement joins TRBV9 to TRBJ1-2, with D unclear. Germline V gene lookup returns CDR1 SGDLS and CDR2 YYNGEE. The CDR3 runs 17 residues. The V and J ends lost 0 bases and 5 bases respectively, with 20 bases between them. The CDR3 sequence: CASSVGYSRHSQYGYTF. The DNA for the CDR3 is TGTGCCAGCAGCGTAGGCTACAGCCGTCACTCCCAATATGGCTACACCTTC.

Details on this clone: At one of its ends the junction is not consistent with the germline gene, which may arise from a read error. Other DNA sequences of this sample code for an identical CDR3. This sequence joins TRBV7-2 and TRBJ2-7, with 10 bases that match TRBD1. The CDR3 contains 14 residues. From germline, CDR1 is SGHTA and CDR2 FQGNSA. The CDR3 is CASSPRDRGNEQYF. CDR3 nucleotide sequence: TGTGCTAGCAGCCCCCGGGACAGGGGTAACGAGCAGTACTTC.

V usage is TRBV4-1 and J usage is TRBJ2-7, with TRBD2 as a possible D gene (5 bases). Looked up from germline, CDR1 is MGHRA and CDR2 is YSYEKL. Trimming removed 8 bases at V and 4 bases at J, with 27 bases between. The CDR3 length is 17 residues. The CDR3 region has the DNA TGCGCCAGCCGACTGGCGACACCTCGACCGAGGACTTACGAGCAGTACTTC. Protein: CASRLATPRPRTYEQYF.

The chain joins TRBV4-1 to TRBJ2-5, with D hard to call. The CDR3 runs 11 residues. Germline V gives CDR1 MGHRA, CDR2 YSYEKL. Between the trimmed V and J ends, which lost 0 bases and 4 bases, there was a span of 0 bases. As DNA, the CDR3 is TGCGCCAGCAGCCAAGAAGAGACCCAGTACTTC. It codes for CASSQEETQYF.

V gene TRBV10-3 combines with J gene TRBJ1-2; tentatively, D is TRBD1 (6 bases). The V gene's germline CDR1 is ENHRY and CDR2 SYGVKD. This CDR3 comprises 13 residues. The ends were cut back, 3 bases at V and 4 bases at J, with 9 bases in the middle. CDR3 loop: CAISDSTGYGYTF. In nucleotides, the CDR3 is TGTGCCATCAGTGATTCGACAGGCTATGGCTACACCTTC.

This chain links TRBV6-6 with TRBJ2-7; either TRBD1 or TRBD2 may supply D (5 bases each). The CDR3 spans 14 residues. Between the trimmed V and J ends, which lost 5 bases and 3 bases, there was a span of 14 bases. Per germline, CDR1 MNHNY and CDR2 SVGAGI (reference sequence). In nucleotides, the CDR3 is TGTGCCAGCAGTCCTCCGGGACGGAGCTACGAGCAGTACTTC. It encodes CASSPPGRSYEQYF.

The genes are TRBV18 and TRBJ1-1; D not resolved. The CDR3 covers 14 residues. Trimming cost V 3 bases and J 8 bases, with 16 bases left between them. Germline values: CDR1 KGHSH, CDR2 LQKENI. The CDR3 protein is CASSPAVGRREAFF. The CDR3 DNA is TGTGCCAGCTCACCGGCCGTGGGCAGGCGGGAAGCTTTCTTT. The complete variable domain, with remaining parts taken from reference TRBV18 and TRBJ1-1, reads NAGVMQNPRHLVRRRGQEARLRCSPMKGHSHVYWYRQLPEEGLKFMVYLQKENIIDESGMPKERFSAEFPKEGPSILRIQQVVRGDSAAYFCASSPAVGRREAFFGQGTRLTVV.

CDR3 bases: TGCAGCGCCGAGACAGGAGCCGGATCCTACAATGAGCAGTTCTTC. Its protein is CSAETGAGSYNEQFF. The genes are TRBV29-1 and TRBJ2-1, with D perhaps matching TRBD1 (6 bases). CDR1 is SQVTM, CDR2 ANQGSEA, per germline. The CDR3 loop spans 15 amino acids. Trimming left V 7 bases short and J 1 base short, with 17 bases between.

The genes are TRBV6-5 and TRBJ1-6; no firm D call. Germline CDR1 reads MNHEY; CDR2 reads SVGAGI. The CDR3 consists of 14 residues. The V gene lost 7 bases and the J gene lost 10 bases, with 17 bases spanning the gap. The CDR3 spells CASTTGVLYSPLHF. CDR3 coding DNA: TGTGCCAGCACCACCGGGGTTCTTTACTCACCCCTCCACTTT.

The chain uses TRBV6-5 and TRBJ1-4, with no clear D. The CDR3 is 15 residues long. V shed 0 bases and J shed 2 bases, with 7 bases lying between them. Germline V CDR1 and CDR2: MNHEY, SVGAGI. The CDR3 bases are TGTGCCAGCAGTTACTCAGGTCGGACTAATGAAAAACTGTTTTTT. This encodes CASSYSGRTNEKLFF.